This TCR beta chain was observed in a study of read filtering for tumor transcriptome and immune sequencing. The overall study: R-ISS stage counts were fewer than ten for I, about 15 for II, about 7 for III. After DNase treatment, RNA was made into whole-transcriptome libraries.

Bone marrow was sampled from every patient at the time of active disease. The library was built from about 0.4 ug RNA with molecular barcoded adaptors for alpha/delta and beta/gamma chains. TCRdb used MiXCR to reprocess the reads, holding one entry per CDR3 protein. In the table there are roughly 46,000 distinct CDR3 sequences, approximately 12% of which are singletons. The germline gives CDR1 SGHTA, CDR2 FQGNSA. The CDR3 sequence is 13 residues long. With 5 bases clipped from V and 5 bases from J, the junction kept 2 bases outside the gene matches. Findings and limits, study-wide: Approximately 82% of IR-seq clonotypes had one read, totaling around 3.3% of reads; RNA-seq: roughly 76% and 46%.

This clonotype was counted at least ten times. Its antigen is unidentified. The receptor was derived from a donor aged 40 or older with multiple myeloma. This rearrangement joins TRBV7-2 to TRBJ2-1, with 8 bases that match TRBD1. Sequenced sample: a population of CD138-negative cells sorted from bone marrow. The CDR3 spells CASSQGQDNEQFF. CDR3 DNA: TGTGCCAGCAGCCAGGGACAGGACAATGAGCAGTTCTTC.